The source of this T cell receptor (beta chain) is a study of T cell responses to AZD1222 COVID-19 vaccine. A note on this clone: What it binds is unknown.

Study observations and caveats: Without day 14 samples, only post-peak T cell repertoires were studied. Just a handful of people given AZD1222 tested seropositive at baseline. Increases in Spike-specific TCR breadth and depth were seen after two AZD1222 doses.

The germline gives CDR1 SGDLS, CDR2 YYNGEE. The CDR3 contains 15 residues. Trimming removed 0 bases at V and 2 bases at J, with 10 bases between. The assay was immunoSEQ multiplex PCR, and TCRdb's table has in-frame clones only and misses some. Among approximately 190,000 clones listed, 80% to 95% were seen once. Second doses were pooled across both intervals (about 4 or about 12 weeks). This clonotype was sampled from an adult who received the AZD1222 COVID-19 vaccine. V gene TRBV9 combines with J gene TRBJ2-3; no clear D gene. Sequences were derived from peripheral blood, sampled 28 days after the second AZD1222 dose. The CDR3 reads CASSVVGSLTDTQYF. The CDR3, as DNA: TGTGCCAGCAGCGTAGTCGGGTCTCTCACAGATACGCAGTATTTT. Variable domain in full (rest from reference TRBV9 and TRBJ2-3): DSGVTQTPKHLITATGQRVTLRCSPRSGDLSVYWYQQSLDQGLQFLIQYYNGEERAKGNILERFSAQQFPDLHSELNLSSLELGDSALYFCASSVVGSLTDTQYFGPGTRLTVL.